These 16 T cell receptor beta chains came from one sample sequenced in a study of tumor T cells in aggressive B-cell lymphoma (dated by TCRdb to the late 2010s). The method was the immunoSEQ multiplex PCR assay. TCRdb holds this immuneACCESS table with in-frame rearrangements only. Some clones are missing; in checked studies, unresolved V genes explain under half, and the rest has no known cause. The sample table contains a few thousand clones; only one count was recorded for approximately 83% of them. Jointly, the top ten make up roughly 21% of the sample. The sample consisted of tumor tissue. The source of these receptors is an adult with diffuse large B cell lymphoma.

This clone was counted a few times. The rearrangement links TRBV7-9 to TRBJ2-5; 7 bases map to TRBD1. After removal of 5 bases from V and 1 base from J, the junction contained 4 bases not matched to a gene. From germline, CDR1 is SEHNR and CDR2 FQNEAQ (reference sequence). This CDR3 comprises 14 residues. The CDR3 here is CASSTRDSQETQYF. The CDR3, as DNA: TGTGCCAGCAGCACCAGGGACAGCCAAGAGACCCAGTACTTC.

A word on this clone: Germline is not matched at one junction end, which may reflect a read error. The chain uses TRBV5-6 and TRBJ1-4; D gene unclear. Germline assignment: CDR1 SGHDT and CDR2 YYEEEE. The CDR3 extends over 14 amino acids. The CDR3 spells CASSVTRTSEKLFF. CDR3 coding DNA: TGTGCCAGCAGCGTTACAAGAACTAGTGAAAAACTGTTTTTT.

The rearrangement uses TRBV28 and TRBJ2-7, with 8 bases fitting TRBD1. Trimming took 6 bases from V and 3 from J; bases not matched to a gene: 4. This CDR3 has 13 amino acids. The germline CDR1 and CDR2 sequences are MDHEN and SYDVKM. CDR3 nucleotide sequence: TGTGCCAGCAGGTTACAGGGGGGCTACGAGCAGTACTTC. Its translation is CASRLQGGYEQYF.

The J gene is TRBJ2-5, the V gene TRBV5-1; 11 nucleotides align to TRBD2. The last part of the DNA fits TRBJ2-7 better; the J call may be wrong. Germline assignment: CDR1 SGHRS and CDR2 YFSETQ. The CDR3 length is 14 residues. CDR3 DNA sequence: TGCGCCAGCAGCTTGACTAGCGGGAGATACGAGCAGTACTTC. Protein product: CASSLTSGRYEQYF.

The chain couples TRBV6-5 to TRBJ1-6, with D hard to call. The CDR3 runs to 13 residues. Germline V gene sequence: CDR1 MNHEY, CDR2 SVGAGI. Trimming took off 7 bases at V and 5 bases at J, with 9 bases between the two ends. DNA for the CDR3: TGTGCCAGCAAGACACAAGATAATTCACCCCTCCACTTT. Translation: CASKTQDNSPLHF.

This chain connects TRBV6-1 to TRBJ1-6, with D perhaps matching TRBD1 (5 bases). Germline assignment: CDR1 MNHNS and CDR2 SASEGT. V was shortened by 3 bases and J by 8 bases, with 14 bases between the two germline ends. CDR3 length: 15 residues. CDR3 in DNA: TGTGCCAGCAGTGACAGGACACTTGTCGATTCACCCCTCCACTTT. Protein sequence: CASSDRTLVDSPLHF.

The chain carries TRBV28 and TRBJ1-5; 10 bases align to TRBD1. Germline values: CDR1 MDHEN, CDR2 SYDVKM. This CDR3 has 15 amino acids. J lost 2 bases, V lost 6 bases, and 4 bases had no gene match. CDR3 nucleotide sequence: TGTGCCAGCAGCCGGGACAGGGGAGGCAATCAGCCCCAGCATTTT. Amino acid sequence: CASSRDRGGNQPQHF.

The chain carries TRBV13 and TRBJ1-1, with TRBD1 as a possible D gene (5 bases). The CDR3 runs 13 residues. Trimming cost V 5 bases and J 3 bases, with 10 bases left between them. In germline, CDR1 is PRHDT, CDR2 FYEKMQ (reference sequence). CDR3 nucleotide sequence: TGTGCCAGCAGCAGCAGGGTTCACACTGAAGCTTTCTTT. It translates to CASSSRVHTEAFF.

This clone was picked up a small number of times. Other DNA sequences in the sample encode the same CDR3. The CDR3 reads CATRAGLAIQETQYF. In nucleotides, the CDR3 is TGTGCCACCCGGGCGGGACTAGCGATTCAAGAGACCCAGTACTTC. The chain links TRBV15 to TRBJ2-5; 10 nucleotides match TRBD2. Germline V gives CDR1 LNHNV, CDR2 YYDKDF (reference sequence). This CDR3 has 15 residues. J was trimmed by 2 bases and V by 8 bases; bases with no gene match: 8.

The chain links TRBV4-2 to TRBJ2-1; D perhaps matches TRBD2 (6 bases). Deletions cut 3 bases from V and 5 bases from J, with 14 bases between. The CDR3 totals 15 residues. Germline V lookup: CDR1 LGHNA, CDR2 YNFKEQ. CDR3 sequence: CASSQDRDWNNEQFF. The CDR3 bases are TGTGCCAGCAGCCAGGACCGGGACTGGAACAATGAGCAGTTCTTC.

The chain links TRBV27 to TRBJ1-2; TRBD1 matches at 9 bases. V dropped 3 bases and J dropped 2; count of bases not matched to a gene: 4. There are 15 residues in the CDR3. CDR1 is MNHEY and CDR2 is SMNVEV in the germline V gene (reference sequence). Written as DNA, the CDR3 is TGTGCCAGCAGTTTCTTGACAGGGGGAAACTATGGCTACACCTTC. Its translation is CASSFLTGGNYGYTF.

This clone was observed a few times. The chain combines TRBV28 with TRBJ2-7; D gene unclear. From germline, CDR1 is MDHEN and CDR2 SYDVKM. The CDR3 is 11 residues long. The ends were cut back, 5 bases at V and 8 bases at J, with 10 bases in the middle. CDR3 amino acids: CASSLQDKQYF. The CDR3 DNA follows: TGTGCCAGCAGTCTCCAGGATAAGCAGTACTTC.

The DNA for the CDR3 is TGTGCCAGTACCCAAAACAGGGGGCGAGCAACATTGAACACTGAAGCTTTCTTT. Encoded protein: CASTQNRGRATLNTEAFF. The V call is TRBV19, the J call TRBJ1-1; 9 nucleotides align to TRBD1. Germline CDR1 is LNHDA and CDR2 is SQIVND (reference sequence). This CDR3 is built from 18 residues. The V gene end was trimmed by 7 bases and the J gene end by 0 bases; junction bases not matched to a gene: 15.

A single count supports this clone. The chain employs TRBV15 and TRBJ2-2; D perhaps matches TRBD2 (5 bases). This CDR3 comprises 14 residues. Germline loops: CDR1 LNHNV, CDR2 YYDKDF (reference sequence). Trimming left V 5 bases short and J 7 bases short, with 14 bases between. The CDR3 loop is CATSPRGFGGELFF. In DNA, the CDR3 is TGTGCCACCAGCCCCCGGGGATTTGGCGGGGAGCTGTTTTTT.

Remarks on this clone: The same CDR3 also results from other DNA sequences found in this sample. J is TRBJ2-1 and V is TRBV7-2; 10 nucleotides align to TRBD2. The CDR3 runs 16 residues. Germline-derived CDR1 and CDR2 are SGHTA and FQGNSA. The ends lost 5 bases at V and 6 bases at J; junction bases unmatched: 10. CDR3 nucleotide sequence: TGTGCCAGCAGCCTCGGCGGGACTAGCGTGTTCAATGAGCAGTTCTTC. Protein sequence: CASSLGGTSVFNEQFF.

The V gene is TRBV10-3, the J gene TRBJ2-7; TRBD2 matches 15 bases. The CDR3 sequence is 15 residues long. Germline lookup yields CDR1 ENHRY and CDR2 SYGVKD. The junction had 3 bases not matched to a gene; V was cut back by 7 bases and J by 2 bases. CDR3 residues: CAINGLAGGPYEQYV. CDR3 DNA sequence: TGTGCCATCAACGGACTAGCGGGAGGGCCCTACGAGCAGTACGTC.